This record concerns one T cell receptor beta chain sequence. Methods used by the authors: Reference gene primer amplification yielded estimated nucleated cell counts. Clones were sequenced by immunoSEQ multiplex PCR, and TCRdb holds only the in-frame ones, with some missing. V and J calls and clone size follow that table, whereas D and trimming were derived from the DNA. The table has about 140,000 clones, around 80% seen once. These data belong to a study of blood T cell repertoires in COVID-19. Turning to the study itself: Italy, Spain and the United States were the sources of the convalescent and acute COVID-19 samples. Sources were T cells, B-cell-depleted T cells, or PBMCs; the material itself was cDNA or gDNA.

Germline loops: CDR1 SGHDT, CDR2 YYEEEE. Trimming cost V 4 bases and J 4 bases, with 9 bases left between them. The CDR3 totals 13 residues. The sample taken for sequencing was peripheral blood. The genes are TRBV5-6 and TRBJ2-1; no clear D. This sequence was found in a human donor in a cohort sampled during active COVID-19. The CDR3 sequence is CASSQIGYNEQFF. The CDR3 bases are TGTGCCAGCAGCCAAATCGGGTACAATGAGCAGTTCTTC.